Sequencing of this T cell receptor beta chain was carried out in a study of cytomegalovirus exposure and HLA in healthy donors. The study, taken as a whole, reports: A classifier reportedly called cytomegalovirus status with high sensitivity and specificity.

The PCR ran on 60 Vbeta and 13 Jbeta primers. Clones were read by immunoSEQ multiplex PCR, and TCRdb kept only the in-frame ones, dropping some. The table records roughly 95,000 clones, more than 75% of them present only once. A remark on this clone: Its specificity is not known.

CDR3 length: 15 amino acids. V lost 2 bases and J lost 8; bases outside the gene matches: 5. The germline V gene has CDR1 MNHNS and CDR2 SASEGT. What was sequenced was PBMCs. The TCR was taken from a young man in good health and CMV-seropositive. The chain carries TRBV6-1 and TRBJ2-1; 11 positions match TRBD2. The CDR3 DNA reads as TGTGCCAGCAGTGAATTAGCGGGGGGGCAGGATGAGCAGTTCTTC. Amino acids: CASSELAGGQDEQFF.